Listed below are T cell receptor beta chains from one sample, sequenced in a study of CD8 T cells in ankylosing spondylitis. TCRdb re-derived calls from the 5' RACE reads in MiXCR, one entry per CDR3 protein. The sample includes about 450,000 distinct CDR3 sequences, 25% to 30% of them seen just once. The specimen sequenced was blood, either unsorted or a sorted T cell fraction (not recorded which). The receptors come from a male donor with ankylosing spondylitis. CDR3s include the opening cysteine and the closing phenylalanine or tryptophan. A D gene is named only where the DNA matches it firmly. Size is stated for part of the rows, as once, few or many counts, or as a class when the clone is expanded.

TGTGCCAGCAACCTGGGGTACAATGAGCAGTTCTTC	CASNLGYNEQFF	TRBJ2-1	-	TRBV2	-
TGTGCCAGCAGCTATGTGGGCCGGTTCACCGGGGAGCTGTTTTTT	CASSYVGRFTGELFF	TRBJ2-2	-	TRBV6-5	few
TGTGCCAGCAGTTTAAGAGTAGCGGGAGCCATTGATGAGCAGTTCTTC	CASSLRVAGAIDEQFF	TRBJ2-1	TRBD2	TRBV12-3/TRBV12-4	few
TGTGCCAGCAGCTTAGGGGACAGTTACGAGCAGTACTTC	CASSLGDSYEQYF	TRBJ2-7	TRBD1	TRBV7-9	few
TGCAGCGTTGAATGGGGGGGGACTGAAGCTTTCTTT	CSVEWGGTEAFF	TRBJ1-1	-	TRBV29-1	many
TGTGCCAGCAGTCAAGTGGCTCGTGGGGTCGAGCAGTACTTC	CASSQVARGVEQYF	TRBJ2-7	-	TRBV3-1	few
TGTGCCAGCAGCCCGGGCGGCCTGAACACTGAAGCTTTCTTT	CASSPGGLNTEAFF	TRBJ1-1	-	TRBV12-3/TRBV12-4	-
TGTGCCAGCAGCTTATCACTGATCGGGGACAGGGCCCAGTACTTC	CASSLSLIGDRAQYF	TRBJ2-4	TRBD1	TRBV7-2	few
TGTGCCAGCAGCCAATCCGGGTGGGACGACAGGAGTATTACAATCGAGAGTGAAAAACTGTTTTTT	CASSQSGWDDRSITIESEKLFF	TRBJ1-4	-	TRBV3-1	-
TGCAGTGCAAGACAGCGGGAGCCTCCCTACGAGCAGTACTTC	CSARQREPPYEQYF	TRBJ2-7	TRBD2	TRBV20-1	-
TGTGCCAGCAGTACCTGGGACAAGACGGGCACTGAAGCTTTCTTT	CASSTWDKTGTEAFF	TRBJ1-1	-	TRBV12-3/TRBV12-4	few
TGCAGCGTTTGGGGGGGTGATGGCTACACCTTC	CSVWGGDGYTF	TRBJ1-2	-	TRBV29-1	few
TGTGCCAGCAGAGGGGACAGGGTAACCGGGGAGCTGTTTTTT	CASRGDRVTGELFF	TRBJ2-2	TRBD1	TRBV7-9	-
TGTGCCGTCGGGGGCGACGCGGTCTTGGAGCAGTACTTC	CAVGGDAVLEQYF	TRBJ2-7	-	TRBV3-1	-
TGTGCCAGCAGTTTCGCCCCCATCGGGCAGGGGGCTATCACTGAAGCTTTCTTT	CASSFAPIGQGAITEAFF	TRBJ1-1	TRBD1	TRBV28	few
TGTGCCAGCAGCACGCGCGGGCCGCGTACGCAGTATTTT	CASSTRGPRTQYF	TRBJ2-3	-	TRBV3-1	-
TGCGCCAGCACGCGCGGTAACTCCCGGAACACTGAAGCTTTCTTT	CASTRGNSRNTEAFF	TRBJ1-1	-	TRBV5-1	few
TGTGCCAGCAGCATACAAGACCGCGGAGTTTCCTACAATGAGCAGTTCTTC	CASSIQDRGVSYNEQFF	TRBJ2-1	-	TRBV21-1	few
TGTGCCAGCAGTCCCACCTCTAGCGGATACAATGAGCAGTTCTTC	CASSPTSSGYNEQFF	TRBJ2-1	TRBD2	TRBV12-3/TRBV12-4	few
TGTGCCAGCAGCTTAGCGCTGACAGGTGGCGATACGCAGTATTTT	CASSLALTGGDTQYF	TRBJ2-3	-	TRBV7-2	-
TGTGCCAGCAGTTTAGCCCTGACAGGAAATAATTCACCCCTCCACTTT	CASSLALTGNNSPLHF	TRBJ1-6	-	TRBV12-3/TRBV12-4	-
TGTGCCAGCAGCTTCGACAGTAATGAGCAGTTCTTC	CASSFDSNEQFF	TRBJ2-1	-	TRBV7-9	many
TGTGCCAGCCCTTCCGGGAGGGGGGATTACGACACTGAAGCTTTCTTT	CASPSGRGDYDTEAFF	TRBJ1-1	-	TRBV28	few
TGTGCCAGCAGACGAGACTGGAGGAGTGAGCAGTTCTTC	CASRRDWRSEQFF	TRBJ2-1	-	TRBV12-3/TRBV12-4	many
TGTGCCAGCAGCTGGACCGGGACAGGGAATTTATACAATGAGCAGTTCTTC	CASSWTGTGNLYNEQFF	TRBJ2-1	TRBD1	TRBV7-2	-
TGCGCCAGCAGCCCCGAGGGGGCGAATGGCTACACCTTC	CASSPEGANGYTF	TRBJ1-2	TRBD1	TRBV5-1	-
TGTGCCAGCAGCCAAGAGGAGGATCGGCCCCAGCATTTT	CASSQEEDRPQHF	TRBJ1-5	-	TRBV4-2	-
TGTGCCAGCAGCCAAGCCCGGACTAGCGGAAAAGAGACCCAGTACTTC	CASSQARTSGKETQYF	TRBJ2-5	TRBD2	TRBV3-1	-
TGCGCCAGCAGCTTTTCCGCAGGGGTTTTGAAACATGGCTACACCTTC	CASSFSAGVLKHGYTF	TRBJ1-2	-	TRBV5-1	-
TGTGCCAGCAGCCTTCCCGGCAGAGGCAACTATGGCTACACCTTC	CASSLPGRGNYGYTF	TRBJ1-2	-	TRBV28	-
TGCAGTGCTAGAGATTCGGCGGGAGTAGGAGAGACCCAGTACTTC	CSARDSAGVGETQYF	TRBJ2-5	TRBD2	TRBV20-1	few
TGCAGTGCTAGAGATGATAGTCGACTAGCGGGAGGACAGAACACCGGGGAGCTGTTTTTT	CSARDDSRLAGGQNTGELFF	TRBJ2-2	TRBD2	TRBV20-1	-
TGCAGTGCTTCTACAGGGTCGAACACTGAAGCTTTCTTT	CSASTGSNTEAFF	TRBJ1-1	-	TRBV20-1	-
TGTGCCAGCTCACCACCGTGGGGAAGTGAAAAACTGTTTTTT	CASSPPWGSEKLFF	TRBJ1-4	-	TRBV18	-